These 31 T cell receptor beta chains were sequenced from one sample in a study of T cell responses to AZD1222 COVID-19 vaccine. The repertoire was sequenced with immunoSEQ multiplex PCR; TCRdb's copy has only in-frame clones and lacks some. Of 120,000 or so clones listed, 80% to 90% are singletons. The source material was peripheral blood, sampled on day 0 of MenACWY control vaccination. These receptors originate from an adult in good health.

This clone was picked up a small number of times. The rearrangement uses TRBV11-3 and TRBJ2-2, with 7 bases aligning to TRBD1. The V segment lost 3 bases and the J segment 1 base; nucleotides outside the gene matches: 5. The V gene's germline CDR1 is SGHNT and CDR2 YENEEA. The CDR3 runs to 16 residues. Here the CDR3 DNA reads TGTGCCAGCAGCTTCCCCGGGACAGAGAACACCGGGGAGCTGTTTTTT. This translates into CASSFPGTENTGELFF.

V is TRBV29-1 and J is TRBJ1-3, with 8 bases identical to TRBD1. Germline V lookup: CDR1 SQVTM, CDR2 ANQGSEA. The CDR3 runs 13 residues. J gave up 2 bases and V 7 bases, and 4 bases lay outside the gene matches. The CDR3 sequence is CSGGTGTGNTIYF. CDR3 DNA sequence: TGCAGCGGGGGGACAGGTACTGGAAACACCATATATTTT.

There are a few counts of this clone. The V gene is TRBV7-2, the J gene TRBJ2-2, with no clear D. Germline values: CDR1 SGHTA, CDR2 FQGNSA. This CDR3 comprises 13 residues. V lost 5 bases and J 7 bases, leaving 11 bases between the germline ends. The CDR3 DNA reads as TGTGCCAGCAGCCCCCTCCCTGGCGGGGAGCTGTTTTTT. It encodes CASSPLPGGELFF.

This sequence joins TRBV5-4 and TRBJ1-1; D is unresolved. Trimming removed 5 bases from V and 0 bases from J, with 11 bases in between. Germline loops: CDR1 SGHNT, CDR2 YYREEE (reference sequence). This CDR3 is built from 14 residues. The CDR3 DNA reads TGTGCCAGCAGGAGGGAGTTAGTGAACACTGAAGCTTTCTTT. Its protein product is CASRRELVNTEAFF.

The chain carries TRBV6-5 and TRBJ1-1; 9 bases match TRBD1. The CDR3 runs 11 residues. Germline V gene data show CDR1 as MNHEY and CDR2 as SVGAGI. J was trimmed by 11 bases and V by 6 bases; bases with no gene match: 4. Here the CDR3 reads CASRGQGTAFF. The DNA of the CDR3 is TGTGCCAGCAGGGGACAGGGCACTGCTTTCTTT.

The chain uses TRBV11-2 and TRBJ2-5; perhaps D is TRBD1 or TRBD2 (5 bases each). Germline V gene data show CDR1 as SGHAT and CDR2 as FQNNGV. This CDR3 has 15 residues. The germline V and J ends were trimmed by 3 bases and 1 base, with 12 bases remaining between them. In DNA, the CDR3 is TGTGCCAGCAGCTTGTCCGGGACGAGCCAAGAGACCCAGTACTTC. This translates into CASSLSGTSQETQYF.

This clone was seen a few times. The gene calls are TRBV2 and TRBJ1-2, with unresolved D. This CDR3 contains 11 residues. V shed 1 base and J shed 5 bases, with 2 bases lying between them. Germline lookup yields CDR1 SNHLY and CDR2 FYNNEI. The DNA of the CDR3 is TGTGCCAGCAGTGAAGAGTATGGCTACACCTTC. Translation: CASSEEYGYTF.

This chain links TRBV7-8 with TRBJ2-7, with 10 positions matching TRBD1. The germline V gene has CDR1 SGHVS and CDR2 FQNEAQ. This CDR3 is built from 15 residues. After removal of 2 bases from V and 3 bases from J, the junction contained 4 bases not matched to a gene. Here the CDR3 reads CASSLRTGGSYEQYF. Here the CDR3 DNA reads TGTGCCAGCAGCTTAAGGACAGGGGGTAGCTACGAGCAGTACTTC.

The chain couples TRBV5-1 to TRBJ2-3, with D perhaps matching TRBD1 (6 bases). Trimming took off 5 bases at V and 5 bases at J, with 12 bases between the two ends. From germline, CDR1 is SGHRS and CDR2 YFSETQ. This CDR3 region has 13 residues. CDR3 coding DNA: TGCGCCAGCAGTGCAGGGGCGAAAGATACGCAGTATTTT. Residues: CASSAGAKDTQYF.

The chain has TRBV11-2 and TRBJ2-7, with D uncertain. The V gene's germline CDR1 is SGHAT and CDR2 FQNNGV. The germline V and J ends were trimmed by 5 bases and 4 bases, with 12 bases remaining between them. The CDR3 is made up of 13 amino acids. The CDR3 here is CASSPSYSYEQYF. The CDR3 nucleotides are TGTGCCAGCAGCCCCTCTTATTCGTACGAGCAGTACTTC.

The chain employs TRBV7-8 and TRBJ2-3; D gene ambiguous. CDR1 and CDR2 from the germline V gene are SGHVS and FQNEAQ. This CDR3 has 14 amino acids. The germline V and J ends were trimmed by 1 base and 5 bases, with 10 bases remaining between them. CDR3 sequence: CASSLVGRRDTQYF. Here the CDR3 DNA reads TGTGCCAGCAGCTTAGTTGGTAGGAGAGATACGCAGTATTTT.

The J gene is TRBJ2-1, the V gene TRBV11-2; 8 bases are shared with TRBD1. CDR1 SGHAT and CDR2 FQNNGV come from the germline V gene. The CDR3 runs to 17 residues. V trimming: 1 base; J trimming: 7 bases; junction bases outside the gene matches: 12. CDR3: CASSLAFQGAAKNEQFF. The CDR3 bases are TGTGCCAGCAGCTTAGCCTTTCAGGGGGCCGCTAAGAATGAGCAGTTCTTC.

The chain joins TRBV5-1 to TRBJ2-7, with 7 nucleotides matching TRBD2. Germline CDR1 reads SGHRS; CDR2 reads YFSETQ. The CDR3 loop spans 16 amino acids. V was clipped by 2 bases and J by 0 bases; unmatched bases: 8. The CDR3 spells CASSFSAGVVSYEQYF. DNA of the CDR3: TGCGCCAGCAGCTTTAGCGCGGGAGTTGTCTCCTACGAGCAGTACTTC.

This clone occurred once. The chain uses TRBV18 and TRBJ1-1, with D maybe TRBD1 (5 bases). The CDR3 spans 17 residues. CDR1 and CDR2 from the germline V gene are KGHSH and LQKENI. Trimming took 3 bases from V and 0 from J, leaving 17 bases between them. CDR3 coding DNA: TGTGCCAGCTCACCCCCTGGGGGGGGAGGCCTGAACACTGAAGCTTTCTTT. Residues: CASSPPGGGGLNTEAFF.

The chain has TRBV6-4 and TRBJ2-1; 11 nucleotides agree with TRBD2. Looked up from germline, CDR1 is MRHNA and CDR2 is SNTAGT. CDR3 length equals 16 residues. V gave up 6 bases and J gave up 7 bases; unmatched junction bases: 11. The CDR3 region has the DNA TGTGCCAGCAGGAATATAGCGGGAGGGACGGGAAATGAGCAGTTCTTC. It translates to CASRNIAGGTGNEQFF.

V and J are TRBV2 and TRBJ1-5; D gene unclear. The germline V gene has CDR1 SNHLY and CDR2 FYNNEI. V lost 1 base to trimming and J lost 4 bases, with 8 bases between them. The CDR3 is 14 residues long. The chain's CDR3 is CASSEGQWNQPQHF. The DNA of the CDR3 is TGTGCCAGCAGTGAAGGTCAGTGGAATCAGCCCCAGCATTTT. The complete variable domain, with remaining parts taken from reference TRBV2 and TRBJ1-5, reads EPEVTQTPSHQVTQMGQEVILRCVPISNHLYFYWYRQILGQKVEFLVSFYNNEISEKSEIFDDQFSVERPDGSNFTLKIRSTKLEDSAMYFCASSEGQWNQPQHFGDGTRLSIL.

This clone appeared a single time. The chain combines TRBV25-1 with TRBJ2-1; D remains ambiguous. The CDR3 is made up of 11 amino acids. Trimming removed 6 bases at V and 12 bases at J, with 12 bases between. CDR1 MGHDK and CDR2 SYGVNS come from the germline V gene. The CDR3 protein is CASRVTGRQFF. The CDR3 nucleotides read TGTGCCAGCAGAGTTACCGGGCGGCAGTTCTTC.

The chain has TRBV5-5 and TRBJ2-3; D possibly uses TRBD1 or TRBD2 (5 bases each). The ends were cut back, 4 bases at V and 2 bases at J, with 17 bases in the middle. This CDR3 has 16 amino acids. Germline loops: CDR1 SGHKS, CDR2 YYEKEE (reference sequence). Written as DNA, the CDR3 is TGTGCCAGCAGCCAACGGGGTGACAGCAACACAGATACGCAGTATTTT. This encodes CASSQRGDSNTDTQYF.

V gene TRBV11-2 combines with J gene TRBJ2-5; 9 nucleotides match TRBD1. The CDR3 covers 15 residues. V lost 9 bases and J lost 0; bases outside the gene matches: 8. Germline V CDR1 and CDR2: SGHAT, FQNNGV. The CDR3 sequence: CASRPRDRDQETQYF. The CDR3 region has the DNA TGTGCCAGTCGTCCACGGGACAGGGACCAAGAGACCCAGTACTTC.

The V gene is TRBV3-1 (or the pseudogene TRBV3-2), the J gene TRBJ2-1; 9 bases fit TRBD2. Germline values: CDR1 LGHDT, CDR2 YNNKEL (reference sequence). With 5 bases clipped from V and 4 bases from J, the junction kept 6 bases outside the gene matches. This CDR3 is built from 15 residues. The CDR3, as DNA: TGTGCCAGCAGCGATACTAGCGGGCCTTACAATGAGCAGTTCTTC. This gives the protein CASSDTSGPYNEQFF.

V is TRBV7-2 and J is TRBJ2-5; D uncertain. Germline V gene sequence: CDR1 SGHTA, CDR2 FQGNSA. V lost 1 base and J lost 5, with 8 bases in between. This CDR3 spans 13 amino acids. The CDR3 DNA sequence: TGTGCCAGCAGCTTAGGGGAAGGGGAGACCCAGTACTTC. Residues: CASSLGEGETQYF.

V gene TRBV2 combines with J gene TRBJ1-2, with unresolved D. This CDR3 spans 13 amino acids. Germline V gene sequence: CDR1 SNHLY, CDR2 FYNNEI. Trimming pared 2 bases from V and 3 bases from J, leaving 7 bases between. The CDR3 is CASSERAHYGYTF. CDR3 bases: TGTGCCAGCAGTGAAAGGGCACACTATGGCTACACCTTC.

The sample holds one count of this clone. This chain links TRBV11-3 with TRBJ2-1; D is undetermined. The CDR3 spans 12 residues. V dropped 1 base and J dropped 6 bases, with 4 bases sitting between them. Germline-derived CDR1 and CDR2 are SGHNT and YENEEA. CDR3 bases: TGTGCCAGCAGCTTAGGTTCCAATGAGCAGTTCTTC. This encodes CASSLGSNEQFF.

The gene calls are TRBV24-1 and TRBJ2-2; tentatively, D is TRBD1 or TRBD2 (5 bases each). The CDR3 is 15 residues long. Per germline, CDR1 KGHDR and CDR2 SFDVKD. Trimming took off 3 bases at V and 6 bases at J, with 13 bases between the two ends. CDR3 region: CATSDAGTPAGELFF. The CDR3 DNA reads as TGTGCCACCAGTGATGCCGGGACCCCCGCCGGGGAGCTGTTTTTT.

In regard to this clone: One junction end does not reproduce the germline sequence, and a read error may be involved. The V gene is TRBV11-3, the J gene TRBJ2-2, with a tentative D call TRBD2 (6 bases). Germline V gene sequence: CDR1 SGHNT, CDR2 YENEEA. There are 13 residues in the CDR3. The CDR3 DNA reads TGTGCCAGCAGCTTAGCCGGATCCCGGGAGCCGTTTTTT. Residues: CASSLAGSREPFF.

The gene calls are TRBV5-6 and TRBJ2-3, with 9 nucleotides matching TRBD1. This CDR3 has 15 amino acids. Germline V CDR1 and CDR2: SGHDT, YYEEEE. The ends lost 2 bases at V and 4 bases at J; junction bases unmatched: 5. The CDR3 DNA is TGTGCCAGCAGCTTAGGACAGGGGTACGCAGATACGCAGTATTTT. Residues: CASSLGQGYADTQYF.

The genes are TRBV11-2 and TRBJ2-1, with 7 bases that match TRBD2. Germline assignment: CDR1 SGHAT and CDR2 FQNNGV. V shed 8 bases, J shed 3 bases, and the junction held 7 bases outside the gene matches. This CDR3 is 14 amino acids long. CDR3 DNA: TGTGCCAGCCTCCTCCGGGACTACTACAATGAGCAGTTCTTC. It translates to CASLLRDYYNEQFF.

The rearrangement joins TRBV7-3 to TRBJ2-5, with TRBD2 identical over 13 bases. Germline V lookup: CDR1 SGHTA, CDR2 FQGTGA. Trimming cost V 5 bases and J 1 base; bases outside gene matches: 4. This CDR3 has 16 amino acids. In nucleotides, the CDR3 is TGTGCCAGCAGCGCGGGACTAGCGGGACCCCAAGAGACCCAGTACTTC. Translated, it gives CASSAGLAGPQETQYF.

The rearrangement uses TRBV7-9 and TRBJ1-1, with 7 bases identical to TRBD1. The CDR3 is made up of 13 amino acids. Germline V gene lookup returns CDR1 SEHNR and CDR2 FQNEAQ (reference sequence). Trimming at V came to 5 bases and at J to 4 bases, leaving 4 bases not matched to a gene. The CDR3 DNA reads TGTGCCAGCAGCCAAACAGGGGCCACTGAAGCTTTCTTT. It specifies CASSQTGATEAFF.

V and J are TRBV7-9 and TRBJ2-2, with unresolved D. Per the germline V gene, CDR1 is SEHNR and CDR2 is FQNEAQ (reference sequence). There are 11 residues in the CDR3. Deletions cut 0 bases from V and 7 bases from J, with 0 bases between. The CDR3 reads CASSLAGELFF. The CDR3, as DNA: TGTGCCAGCAGCTTAGCCGGGGAGCTGTTTTTT.

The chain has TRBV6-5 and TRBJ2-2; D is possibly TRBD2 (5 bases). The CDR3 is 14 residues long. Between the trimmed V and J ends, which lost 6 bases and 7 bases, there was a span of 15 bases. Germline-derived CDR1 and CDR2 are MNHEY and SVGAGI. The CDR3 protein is CASSSRGKFGELFF. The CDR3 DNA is TGTGCCAGCAGCTCGAGAGGGAAGTTCGGGGAGCTGTTTTTT.